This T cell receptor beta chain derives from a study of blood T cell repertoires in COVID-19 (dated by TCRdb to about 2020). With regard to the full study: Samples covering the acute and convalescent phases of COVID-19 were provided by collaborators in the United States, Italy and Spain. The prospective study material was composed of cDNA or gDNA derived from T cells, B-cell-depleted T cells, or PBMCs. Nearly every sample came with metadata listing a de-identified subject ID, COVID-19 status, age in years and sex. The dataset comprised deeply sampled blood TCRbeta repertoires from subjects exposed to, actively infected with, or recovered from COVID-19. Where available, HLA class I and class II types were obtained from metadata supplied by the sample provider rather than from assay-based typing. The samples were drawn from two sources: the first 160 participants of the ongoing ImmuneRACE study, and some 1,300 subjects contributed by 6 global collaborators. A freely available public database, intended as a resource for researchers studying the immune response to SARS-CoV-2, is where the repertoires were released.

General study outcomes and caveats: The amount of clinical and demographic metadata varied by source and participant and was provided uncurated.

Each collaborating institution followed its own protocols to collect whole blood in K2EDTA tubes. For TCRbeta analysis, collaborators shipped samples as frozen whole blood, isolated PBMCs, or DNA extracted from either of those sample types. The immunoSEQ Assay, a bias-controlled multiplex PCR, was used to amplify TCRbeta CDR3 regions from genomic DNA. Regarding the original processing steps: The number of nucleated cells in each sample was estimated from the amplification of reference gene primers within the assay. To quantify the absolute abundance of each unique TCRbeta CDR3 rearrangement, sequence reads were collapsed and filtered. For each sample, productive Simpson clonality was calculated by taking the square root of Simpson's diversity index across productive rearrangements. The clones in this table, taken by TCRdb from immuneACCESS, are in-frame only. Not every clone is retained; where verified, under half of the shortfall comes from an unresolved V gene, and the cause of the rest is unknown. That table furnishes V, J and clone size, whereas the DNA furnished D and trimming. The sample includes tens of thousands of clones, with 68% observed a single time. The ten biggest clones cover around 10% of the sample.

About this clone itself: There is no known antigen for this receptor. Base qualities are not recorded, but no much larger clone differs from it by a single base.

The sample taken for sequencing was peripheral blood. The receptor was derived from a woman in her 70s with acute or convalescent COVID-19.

The CDR3 sequence is CASSSPGWGGGAFF. At the DNA level, the sequence is TGTGCCAGCAGTTCCCCGGGCTGGGGAGGAGGAGCTTTCTTT. The chain links TRBV28 with TRBJ1-1, with no confidently assigned D gene. The CDR3 contains 14 residues, cysteine and phenylalanine counted. Only the CDR3 portion is preserved as DNA: 42 bases, with reading frame beginning at the first base. V drops 4 bases and J drops 10 bases, leaving 19 bases in between. CDR1 and CDR2 were assigned from the germline V gene as MDHEN and SYDVKM.